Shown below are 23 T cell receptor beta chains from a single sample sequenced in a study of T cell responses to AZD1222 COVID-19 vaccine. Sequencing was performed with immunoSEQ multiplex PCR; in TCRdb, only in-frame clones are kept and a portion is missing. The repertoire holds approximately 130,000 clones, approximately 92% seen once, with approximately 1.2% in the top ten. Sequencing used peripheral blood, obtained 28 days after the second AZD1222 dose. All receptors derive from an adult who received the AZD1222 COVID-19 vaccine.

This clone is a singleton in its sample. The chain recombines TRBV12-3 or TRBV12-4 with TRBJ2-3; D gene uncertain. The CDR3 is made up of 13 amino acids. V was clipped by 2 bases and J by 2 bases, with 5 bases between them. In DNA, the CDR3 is TGTGCCAGCAGTTTACAGGACACAGATACGCAGTATTTT. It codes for CASSLQDTDTQYF.

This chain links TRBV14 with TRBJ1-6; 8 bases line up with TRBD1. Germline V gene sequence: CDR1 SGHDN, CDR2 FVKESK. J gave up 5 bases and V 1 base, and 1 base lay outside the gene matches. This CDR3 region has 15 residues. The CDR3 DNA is TGTGCCAGCAGCCAAGCGACAGGGGATAATTCACCCCTCCACTTT. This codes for CASSQATGDNSPLHF.

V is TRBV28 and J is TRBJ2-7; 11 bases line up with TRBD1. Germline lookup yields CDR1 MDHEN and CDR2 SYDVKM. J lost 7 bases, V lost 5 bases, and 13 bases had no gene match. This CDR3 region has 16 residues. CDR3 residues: CASSILPGQGVSEQYF. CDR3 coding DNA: TGTGCCAGCAGTATACTCCCGGGACAGGGGGTTTCAGAGCAGTACTTC.

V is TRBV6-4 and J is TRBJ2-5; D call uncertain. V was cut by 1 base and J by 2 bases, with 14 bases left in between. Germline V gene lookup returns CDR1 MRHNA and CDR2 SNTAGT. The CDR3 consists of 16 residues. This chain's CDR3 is CASSDFFLKIQETQYF. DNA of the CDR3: TGTGCCAGCAGTGACTTCTTTCTAAAGATACAAGAGACCCAGTACTTC.

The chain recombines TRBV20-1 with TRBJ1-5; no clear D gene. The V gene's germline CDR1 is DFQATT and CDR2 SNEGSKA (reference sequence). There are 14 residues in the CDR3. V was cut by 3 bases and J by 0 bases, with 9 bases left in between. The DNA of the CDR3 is TGCAGTGCTAGTTTGGGAAATAGCAATCAGCCCCAGCATTTT. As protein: CSASLGNSNQPQHF.

The CDR3 DNA reads as TGTGCCAGTAGTCCACGTACAGGGTTTACTAGCACAGATACGCAGTATTTT. It specifies CASSPRTGFTSTDTQYF. This sequence joins TRBV19 and TRBJ2-3, with D tentatively TRBD1 (6 bases). The ends were cut back, 5 bases at V and 0 bases at J, with 18 bases in the middle. This CDR3 is built from 17 residues. Germline CDR1 LNHDA, CDR2 SQIVND (reference sequence).

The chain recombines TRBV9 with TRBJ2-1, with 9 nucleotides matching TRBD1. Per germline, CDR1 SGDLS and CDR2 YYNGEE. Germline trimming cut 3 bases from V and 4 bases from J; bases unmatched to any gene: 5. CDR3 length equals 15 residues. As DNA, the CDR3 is TGTGCCAGCAGCGCCGACAGGGGGGGGTACAATGAGCAGTTCTTC. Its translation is CASSADRGGYNEQFF.

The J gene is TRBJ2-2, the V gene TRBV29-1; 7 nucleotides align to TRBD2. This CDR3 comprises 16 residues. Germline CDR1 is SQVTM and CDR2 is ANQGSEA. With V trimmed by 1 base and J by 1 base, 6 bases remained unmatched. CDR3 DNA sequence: TGCAGCGTTGAAGGTTTGGCTAGCGGGAACACCGGGGAGCTGTTTTTT. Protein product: CSVEGLASGNTGELFF.

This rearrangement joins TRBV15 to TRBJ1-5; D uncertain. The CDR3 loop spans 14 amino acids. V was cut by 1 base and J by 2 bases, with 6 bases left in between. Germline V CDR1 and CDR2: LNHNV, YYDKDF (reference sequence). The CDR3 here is CATSRGDGNQPQHF. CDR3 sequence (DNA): TGTGCCACCAGCAGAGGGGATGGCAATCAGCCCCAGCATTTT.

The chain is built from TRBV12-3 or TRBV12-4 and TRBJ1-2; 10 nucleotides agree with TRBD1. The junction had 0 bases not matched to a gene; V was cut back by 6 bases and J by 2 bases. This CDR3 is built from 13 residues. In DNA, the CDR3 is TGTGCCAGCAGGGGACAGGGGAACTATGGCTACACCTTC. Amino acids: CASRGQGNYGYTF.

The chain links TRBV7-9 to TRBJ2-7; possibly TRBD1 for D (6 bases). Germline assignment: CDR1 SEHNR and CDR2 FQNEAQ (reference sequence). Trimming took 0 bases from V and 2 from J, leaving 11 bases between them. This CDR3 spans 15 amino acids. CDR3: CASSLAGQSTYEQYF. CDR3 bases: TGTGCCAGCAGCTTAGCAGGACAGTCGACCTACGAGCAGTACTTC.

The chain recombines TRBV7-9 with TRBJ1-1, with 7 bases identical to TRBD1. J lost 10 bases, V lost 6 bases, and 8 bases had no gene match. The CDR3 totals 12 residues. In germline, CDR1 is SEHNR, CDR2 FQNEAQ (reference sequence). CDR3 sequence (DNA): TGTGCCAGCAGTGGGGACAGCCTTAGAGCTTTCTTT. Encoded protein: CASSGDSLRAFF. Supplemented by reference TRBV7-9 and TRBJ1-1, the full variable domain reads DTGVSQNPRHKITKRGQNVTFRCDPISEHNRLYWYRQTLGQGPEFLTYFQNEAQLEKSRLLSDRFSAERPKGSFSTLEIQRTEQGDSAMYLCASSGDSLRAFFGQGTRLTVV.

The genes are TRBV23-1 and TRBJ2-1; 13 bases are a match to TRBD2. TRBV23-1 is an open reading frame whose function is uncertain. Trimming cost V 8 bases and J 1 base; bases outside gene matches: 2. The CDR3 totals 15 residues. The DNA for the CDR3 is TGCGCCAGCCGGGGACTAGCGGGATCCTACAATGAGCAGTTCTTC. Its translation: CASRGLAGSYNEQFF.

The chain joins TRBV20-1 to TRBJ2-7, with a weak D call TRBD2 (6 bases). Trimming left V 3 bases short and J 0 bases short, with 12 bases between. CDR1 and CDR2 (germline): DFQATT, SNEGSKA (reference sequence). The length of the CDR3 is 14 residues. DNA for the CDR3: TGCAGTGCTAGTGGACGGGACTTCTCCTACGAGCAGTACTTC. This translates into CSASGRDFSYEQYF.

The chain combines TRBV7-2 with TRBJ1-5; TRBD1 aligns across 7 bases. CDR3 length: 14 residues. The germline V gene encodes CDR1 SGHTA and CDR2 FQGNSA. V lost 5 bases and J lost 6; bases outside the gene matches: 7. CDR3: CASSTRQGGQPQHF. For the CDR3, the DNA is TGTGCCAGCAGCACTCGACAGGGTGGTCAGCCCCAGCATTTT.

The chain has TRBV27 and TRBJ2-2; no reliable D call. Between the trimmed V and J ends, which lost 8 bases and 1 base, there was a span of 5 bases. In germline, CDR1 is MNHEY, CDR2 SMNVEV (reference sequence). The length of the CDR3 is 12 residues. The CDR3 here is CASGRNTGELFF. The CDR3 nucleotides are TGTGCCAGCGGGCGGAACACCGGGGAGCTGTTTTTT.

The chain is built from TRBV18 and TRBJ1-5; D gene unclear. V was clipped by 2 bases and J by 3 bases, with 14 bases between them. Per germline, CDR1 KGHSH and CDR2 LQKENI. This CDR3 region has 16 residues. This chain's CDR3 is CASSPNPPSNNQPQHF. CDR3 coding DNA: TGTGCCAGCTCACCAAATCCCCCATCAAACAATCAGCCCCAGCATTTT.

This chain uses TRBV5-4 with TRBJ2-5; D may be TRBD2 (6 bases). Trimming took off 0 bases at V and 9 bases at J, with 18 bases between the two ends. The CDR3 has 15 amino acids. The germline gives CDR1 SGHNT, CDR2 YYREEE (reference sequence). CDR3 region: CASSLGTTQERAQYF. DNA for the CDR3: TGTGCCAGCAGCTTGGGGACTACCCAAGAGAGGGCCCAGTACTTC.

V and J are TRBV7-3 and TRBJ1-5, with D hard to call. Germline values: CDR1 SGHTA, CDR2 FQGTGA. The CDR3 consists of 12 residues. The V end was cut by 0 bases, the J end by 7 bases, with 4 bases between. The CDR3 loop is CASSLTGQPQHF. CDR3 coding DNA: TGTGCCAGCAGCTTAACCGGGCAGCCCCAGCATTTT.

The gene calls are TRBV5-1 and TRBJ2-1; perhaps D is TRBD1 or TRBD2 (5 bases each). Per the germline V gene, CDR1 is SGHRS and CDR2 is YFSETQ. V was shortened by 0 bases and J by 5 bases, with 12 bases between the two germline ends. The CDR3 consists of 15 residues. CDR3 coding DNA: TGCGCCAGCAGCTTGGCGTCGGGACGAAACAATGAGCAGTTCTTC. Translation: CASSLASGRNNEQFF. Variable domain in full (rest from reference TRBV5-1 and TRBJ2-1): KAGVTQTPRYLIKTRGQQVTLSCSPISGHRSVSWYQQTPGQGLQFLFEYFSETQRNKGNFPGRFSGRQFSNSRSEMNVSTLELGDSALYLCASSLASGRNNEQFFGPGTRLTVL.

Written as DNA, the CDR3 is TGCGCCAGCAGCTGGGGGGTCCCTACCTACAATGAGCAGTTCTTC. As protein: CASSWGVPTYNEQFF. The chain is built from TRBV5-1 and TRBJ2-1; TRBD2 might be the D (6 bases). This CDR3 contains 15 residues. Looked up from germline, CDR1 is SGHRS and CDR2 is YFSETQ. V lost 3 bases, J lost 2 bases, and 12 bases lay in between.

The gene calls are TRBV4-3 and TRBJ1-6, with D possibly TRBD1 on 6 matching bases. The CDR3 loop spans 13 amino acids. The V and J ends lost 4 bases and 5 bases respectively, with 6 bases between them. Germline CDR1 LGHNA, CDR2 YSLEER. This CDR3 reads CASSPGDNSPLHF. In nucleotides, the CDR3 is TGCGCCAGCAGCCCAGGGGATAATTCACCCCTCCACTTT.

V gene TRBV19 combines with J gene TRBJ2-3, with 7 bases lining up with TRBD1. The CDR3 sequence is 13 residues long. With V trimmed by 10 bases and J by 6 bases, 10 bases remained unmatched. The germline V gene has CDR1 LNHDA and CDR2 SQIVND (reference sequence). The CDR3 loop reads CATQYRGLDTQYF. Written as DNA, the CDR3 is TGTGCCACCCAGTACAGGGGTCTGGATACGCAGTATTTT. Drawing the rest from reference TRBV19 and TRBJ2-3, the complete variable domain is DGGITQSPKYLFRKEGQNVTLSCEQNLNHDAMYWYRQDPGQGLRLIYYSQIVNDFQKGDIAEGYSVSREKKESFPLTVTSAQKNPTAFYLCATQYRGLDTQYFGPGTRLTVL.